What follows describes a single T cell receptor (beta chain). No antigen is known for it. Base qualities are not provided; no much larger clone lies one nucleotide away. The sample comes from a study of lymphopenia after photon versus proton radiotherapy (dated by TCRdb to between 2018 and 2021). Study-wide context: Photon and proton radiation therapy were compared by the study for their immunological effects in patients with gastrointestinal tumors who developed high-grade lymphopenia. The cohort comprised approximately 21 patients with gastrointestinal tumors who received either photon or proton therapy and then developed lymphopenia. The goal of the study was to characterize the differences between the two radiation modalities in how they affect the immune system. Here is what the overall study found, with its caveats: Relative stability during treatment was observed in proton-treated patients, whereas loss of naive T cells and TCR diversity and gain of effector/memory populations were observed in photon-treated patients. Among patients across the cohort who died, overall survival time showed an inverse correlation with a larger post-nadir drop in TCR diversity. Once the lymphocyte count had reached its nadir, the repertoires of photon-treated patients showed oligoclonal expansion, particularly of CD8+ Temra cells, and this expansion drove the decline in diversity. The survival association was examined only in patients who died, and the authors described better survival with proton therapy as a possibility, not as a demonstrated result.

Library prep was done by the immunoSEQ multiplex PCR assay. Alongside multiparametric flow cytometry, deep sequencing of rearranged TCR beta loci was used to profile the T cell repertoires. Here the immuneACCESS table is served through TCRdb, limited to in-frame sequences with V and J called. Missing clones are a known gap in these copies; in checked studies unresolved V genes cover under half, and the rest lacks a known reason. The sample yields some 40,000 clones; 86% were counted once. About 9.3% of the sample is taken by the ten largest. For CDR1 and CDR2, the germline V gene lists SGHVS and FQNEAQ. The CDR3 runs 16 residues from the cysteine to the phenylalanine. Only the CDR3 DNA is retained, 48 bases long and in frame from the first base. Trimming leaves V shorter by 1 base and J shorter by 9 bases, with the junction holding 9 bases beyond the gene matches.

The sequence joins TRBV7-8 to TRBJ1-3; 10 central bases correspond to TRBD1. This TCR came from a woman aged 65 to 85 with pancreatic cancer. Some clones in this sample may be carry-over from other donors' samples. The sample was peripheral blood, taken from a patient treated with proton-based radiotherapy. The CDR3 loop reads CASSLGPPGQGFTIYF. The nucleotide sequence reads TGTGCCAGCAGCTTAGGACCGCCGGGACAGGGGTTCACCATATATTTT.